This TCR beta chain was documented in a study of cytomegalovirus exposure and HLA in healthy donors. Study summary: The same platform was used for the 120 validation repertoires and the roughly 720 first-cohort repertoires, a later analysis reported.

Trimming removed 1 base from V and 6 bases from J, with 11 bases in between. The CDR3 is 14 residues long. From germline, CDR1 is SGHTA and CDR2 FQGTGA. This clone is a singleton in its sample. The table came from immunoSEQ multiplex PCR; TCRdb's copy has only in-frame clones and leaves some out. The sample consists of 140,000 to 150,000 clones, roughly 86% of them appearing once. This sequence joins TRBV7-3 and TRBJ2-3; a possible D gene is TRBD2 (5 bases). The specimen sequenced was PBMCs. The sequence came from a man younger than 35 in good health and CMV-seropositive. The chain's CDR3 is CASSLIGSGDTQYF. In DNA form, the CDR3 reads TGTGCCAGCAGCTTAATAGGGTCGGGGGATACGCAGTATTTT.